One sample yielded the 5 T cell receptor beta chains listed below, sequenced in a study of beta chain features in type 1 diabetes. The study's findings and limits: Shortening that was moderate but significant affected the TCRB CDR3s of Type 1 diabetes patients in all four CD4+ subsets.

The sequenced template was cDNA made from the entire isolated RNA. Generated by immunoSEQ multiplex PCR, the TCRdb table keeps only in-frame clones and is missing some. The sample carries over 300,000 clones, roughly a tenth recorded once. These receptors' antigens are unknown. The sequenced sample was central memory CD4+ T cells from blood. The receptors were gathered from a man aged 30-40 years with type 1 diabetes.

In regard to this clone: Other DNA sequences in the sample encode the same CDR3. This rearrangement joins TRBV5-1 to TRBJ1-2, with 7 positions matching TRBD1. The V and J ends lost 2 bases and 8 bases, in that order; junction bases with no gene match: 3. CDR3 size: 12 residues. Germline loops: CDR1 SGHRS, CDR2 YFSETQ. The CDR3 region has the DNA TGCGCCAGCAGCTTCGACAGGGCGGGCTACACCTTC. It specifies CASSFDRAGYTF.

V usage is TRBV7-2 and J usage is TRBJ1-3; the D is unclear. The CDR3 sequence is 15 residues long. CDR1 is SGHTA, CDR2 FQGNSA, per germline. The germline V and J ends were trimmed by 5 bases and 8 bases, with 19 bases remaining between them. In DNA form, the CDR3 reads TGTGCCAGCAGCCCACGTATGCTCTTTGGGGACACCATATATTTT. It specifies CASSPRMLFGDTIYF.

This clone came up a few times. This chain joins TRBV6-5 and TRBJ1-2, with 7 bases aligning to TRBD1. CDR1 and CDR2 from the germline V gene are MNHEY and SVGAGI. The CDR3 is made up of 13 amino acids. V shed 7 bases and J 4 bases; nucleotides not matched to a gene: 6. The CDR3, as DNA: TGTGCCAGCAACCGACAGGGCTCCTATGGCTACACCTTC. It codes for CASNRQGSYGYTF.

The chain recombines TRBV10-2 with TRBJ1-5; TRBD1 is a possible D gene (5 bases). The CDR3 sequence is 15 residues long. Trimming removed 2 bases from V and 2 bases from J, with 10 bases in between. CDR1 is WSHSY, CDR2 SAAADI, per germline. The CDR3: CASSERGWGNQPQHF. Here the CDR3 DNA reads TGCGCCAGCAGTGAGCGGGGGTGGGGCAATCAGCCCCAGCATTTT.

This clone was recorded at least ten times. The chain links TRBV9 to TRBJ2-3; D is unresolved. The CDR3 is 16 amino acids. The V end was cut by 0 bases, the J end by 3 bases, with 14 bases between. Looked up from germline, CDR1 is SGDLS and CDR2 is YYNGEE. As DNA, the CDR3 is TGTGCCAGCAGCGTAGAGGTTAGTTTGGCTACAGATACGCAGTATTTT. It yields the protein CASSVEVSLATDTQYF.